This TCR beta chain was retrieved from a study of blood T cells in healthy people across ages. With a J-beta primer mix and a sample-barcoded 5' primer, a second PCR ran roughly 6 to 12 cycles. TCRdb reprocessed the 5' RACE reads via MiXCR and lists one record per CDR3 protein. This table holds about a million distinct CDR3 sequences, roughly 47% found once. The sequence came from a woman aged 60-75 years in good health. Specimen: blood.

The CDR3, as DNA: TGCAGTGCGCCGAGGGGCGTCGTCAGTGACAATGAGCAGTTCTTC. Translation gives CSAPRGVVSDNEQFF. The V gene is TRBV20-1, the J gene TRBJ2-1; the D call may be TRBD1 or TRBD2 (5 bases each). Germline CDR1 is DFQATT and CDR2 is SNEGSKA (reference sequence). The CDR3 contains 15 residues. The ends were cut back, 6 bases at V and 5 bases at J, with 20 bases in the middle.